The present T cell receptor beta chain was sequenced within a study of cytomegalovirus exposure and HLA in healthy donors. The J segment lost 1 base and the V segment lost 4 bases, leaving 6 bases of the junction unmatched. The CDR3 contains 16 residues. Germline assignment: CDR1 SGHRS and CDR2 YFSETQ. Both 60 Vbeta primers and 13 Jbeta primers went into the PCR. Some clones are missing from TCRdb's copy, which holds only in-frame ones; the method was immunoSEQ multiplex PCR. Of about 120,000 clones listed, roughly 15% are singletons. This rearrangement joins TRBV5-1 to TRBJ2-1; TRBD1 aligns across 9 bases. Sequenced input: PBMCs. This receptor was identified in a female donor in good health and CMV-seropositive. The CDR3 is CASSATGQGSYNEQFF. Here the CDR3 DNA reads TGCGCCAGCAGCGCAACGGGACAGGGATCCTACAATGAGCAGTTCTTC.